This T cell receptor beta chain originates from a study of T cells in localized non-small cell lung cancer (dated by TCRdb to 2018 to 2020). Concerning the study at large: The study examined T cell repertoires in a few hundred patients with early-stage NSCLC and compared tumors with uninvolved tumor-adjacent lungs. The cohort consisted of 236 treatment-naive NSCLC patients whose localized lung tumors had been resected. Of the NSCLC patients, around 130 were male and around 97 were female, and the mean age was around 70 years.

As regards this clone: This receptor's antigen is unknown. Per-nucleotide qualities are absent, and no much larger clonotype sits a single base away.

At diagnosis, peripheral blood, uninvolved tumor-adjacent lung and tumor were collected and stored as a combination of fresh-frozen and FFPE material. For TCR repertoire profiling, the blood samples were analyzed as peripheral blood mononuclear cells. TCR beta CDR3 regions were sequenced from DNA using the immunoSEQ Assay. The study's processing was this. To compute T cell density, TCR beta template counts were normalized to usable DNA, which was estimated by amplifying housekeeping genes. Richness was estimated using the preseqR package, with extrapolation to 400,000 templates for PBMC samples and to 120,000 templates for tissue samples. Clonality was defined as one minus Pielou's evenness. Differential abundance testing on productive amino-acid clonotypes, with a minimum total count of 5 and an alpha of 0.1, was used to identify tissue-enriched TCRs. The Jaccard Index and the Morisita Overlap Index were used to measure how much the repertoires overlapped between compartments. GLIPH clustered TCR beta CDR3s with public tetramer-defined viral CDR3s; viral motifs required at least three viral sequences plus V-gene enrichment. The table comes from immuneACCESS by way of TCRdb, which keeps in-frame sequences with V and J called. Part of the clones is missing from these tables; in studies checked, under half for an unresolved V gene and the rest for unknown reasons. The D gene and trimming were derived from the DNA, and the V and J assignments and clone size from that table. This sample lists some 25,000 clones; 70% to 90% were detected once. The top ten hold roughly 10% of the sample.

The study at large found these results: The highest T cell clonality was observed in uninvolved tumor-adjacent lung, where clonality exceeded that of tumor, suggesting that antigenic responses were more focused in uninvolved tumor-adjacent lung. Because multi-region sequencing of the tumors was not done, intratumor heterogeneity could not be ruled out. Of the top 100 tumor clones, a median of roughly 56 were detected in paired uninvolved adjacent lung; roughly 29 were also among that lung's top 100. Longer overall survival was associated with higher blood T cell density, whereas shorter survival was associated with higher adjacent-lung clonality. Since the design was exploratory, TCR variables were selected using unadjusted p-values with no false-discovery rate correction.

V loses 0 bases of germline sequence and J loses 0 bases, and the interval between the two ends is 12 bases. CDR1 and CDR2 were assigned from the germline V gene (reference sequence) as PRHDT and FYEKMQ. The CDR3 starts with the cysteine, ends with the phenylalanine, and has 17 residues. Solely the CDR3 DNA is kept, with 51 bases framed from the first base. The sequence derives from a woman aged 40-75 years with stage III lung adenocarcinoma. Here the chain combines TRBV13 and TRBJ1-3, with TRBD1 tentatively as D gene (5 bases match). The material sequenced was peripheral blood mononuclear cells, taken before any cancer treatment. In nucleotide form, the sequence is TGTGCCAGCAGCTTAGGACAGGCTGAGCGCTCTGGAAACACCATATATTTT. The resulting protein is CASSLGQAERSGNTIYF. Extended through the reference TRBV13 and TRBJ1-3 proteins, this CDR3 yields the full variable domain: AAGVIQSPRHLIKEKRETATLKCYPIPRHDTVYWYQQGPGQDPQFLISFYEKMQSDKGSIPDRFSAQQFSDYHSELNMSSLELGDSALYFCASSLGQAERSGNTIYFGEGSWLTVV.